Each of the 25 T cell receptor beta chains below was sequenced from the same sample in a study of cytomegalovirus exposure and HLA in healthy donors. Use of 60 Vbeta and 13 Jbeta primers characterized the PCR. Profiling relied on immunoSEQ multiplex PCR, and the TCRdb table lists in-frame clones only, not all of them. The sample gives around 150,000 clones, approximately 85% of which show up once; about a tenth is in the top ten. The material sequenced was PBMCs. The origin of the receptors is a man aged 18 to 30 in good health and CMV-seropositive.

Here the CDR3 reads CASGWTVNYGYTF. The CDR3 region has the DNA TGTGCTAGTGGGTGGACAGTTAACTATGGCTACACCTTC. The chain has TRBV12-5 and TRBJ1-2; a weak D match, TRBD1 (6 bases). Germline V gene lookup returns CDR1 LGHNT and CDR2 FRNRAP. This CDR3 has 13 amino acids. The V end was cut by 6 bases, the J end by 1 base, with 9 bases between.

This clone was picked up one time. This chain links TRBV19 with TRBJ2-1; 10 bases align to TRBD1. Trimming cost V 8 bases and J 9 bases; bases outside gene matches: 7. The CDR3 runs to 13 residues. Looked up from germline, CDR1 is LNHDA and CDR2 is SQIVND (reference sequence). For the CDR3, the DNA is TGTGCCAGTCGACAGGGGGCTTCGGGTGAGCAGTTCTTC. Encoded protein: CASRQGASGEQFF. Using reference TRBV19 and TRBJ2-1 for the parts outside the CDR3, the full variable domain is DGGITQSPKYLFRKEGQNVTLSCEQNLNHDAMYWYRQDPGQGLRLIYYSQIVNDFQKGDIAEGYSVSREKKESFPLTVTSAQKNPTAFYLCASRQGASGEQFFGPGTRLTVL.

The chain joins TRBV11-2 to TRBJ1-5; 8 bases agree with TRBD1. Germline V gives CDR1 SGHAT, CDR2 FQNNGV. With 8 bases clipped from V and 1 base from J, the junction kept 4 bases outside the gene matches. This CDR3 contains 14 residues. The CDR3 coding sequence is TGTGCCAGCCCGCCAGGGGGCAGCAATCAGCCCCAGCATTTT. Its translation is CASPPGGSNQPQHF.

This sequence joins TRBV19 and TRBJ2-7; TRBD1 matches at 11 bases. V was pared by 7 bases and J by 1 base, with 6 bases of the junction left unmatched. Germline assignment: CDR1 LNHDA and CDR2 SQIVND (reference sequence). The CDR3 contains 15 residues. CDR3 sequence: CASTMGQGVSYEQYF. The DNA of the CDR3 is TGTGCCAGTACCATGGGACAGGGGGTTTCCTACGAGCAGTACTTC. Drawing the rest from reference TRBV19 and TRBJ2-7, the complete variable domain is DGGITQSPKYLFRKEGQNVTLSCEQNLNHDAMYWYRQDPGQGLRLIYYSQIVNDFQKGDIAEGYSVSREKKESFPLTVTSAQKNPTAFYLCASTMGQGVSYEQYFGPGTRLTVT.

This clone came up once. This chain links TRBV27 with TRBJ2-7, with 9 bases identical to TRBD1. Germline V lookup: CDR1 MNHEY, CDR2 SMNVEV (reference sequence). The CDR3 runs 14 residues. Unmatched junction bases numbered 8, after V lost 5 bases and J lost 6 bases. CDR3 in amino acids: CASSASTGGSEQYF. The CDR3 coding sequence is TGTGCCAGCAGTGCGTCGACAGGGGGAAGCGAGCAGTACTTC.

V gene TRBV18 combines with J gene TRBJ1-5, with 10 bases identical to TRBD1. CDR1 and CDR2 from the germline V gene are KGHSH and LQKENI. J gave up 5 bases and V 0 bases, and 4 bases lay outside the gene matches. The CDR3 extends over 16 amino acids. CDR3 nucleotides: TGTGCCAGCTCACCACCGACAGGGGGCATGTATCAGCCCCAGCATTTT. It yields the protein CASSPPTGGMYQPQHF. Supplemented by reference TRBV18 and TRBJ1-5, the full variable domain reads NAGVMQNPRHLVRRRGQEARLRCSPMKGHSHVYWYRQLPEEGLKFMVYLQKENIIDESGMPKERFSAEFPKEGPSILRIQQVVRGDSAAYFCASSPPTGGMYQPQHFGDGTRLSIL.

The gene calls are TRBV18 and TRBJ1-2; D is undetermined. V was clipped by 1 base and J by 4 bases, with 13 bases between them. This CDR3 is 15 amino acids long. The V gene's germline CDR1 is KGHSH and CDR2 LQKENI. The CDR3 DNA is TGTGCCAGCTCACCACAGGAGCCCTATTCCTATGGCTACACCTTC. Translated, it gives CASSPQEPYSYGYTF. Together with reference TRBV18 and TRBJ1-2, the CDR3 gives the full variable domain: NAGVMQNPRHLVRRRGQEARLRCSPMKGHSHVYWYRQLPEEGLKFMVYLQKENIIDESGMPKERFSAEFPKEGPSILRIQQVVRGDSAAYFCASSPQEPYSYGYTFGSGTRLTVV.

V usage is TRBV7-2 and J usage is TRBJ2-7, with TRBD2 matching over 8 bases. Trimming at V came to 2 bases and at J to 2 bases, leaving 8 bases not matched to a gene. This CDR3 region has 16 residues. CDR1 and CDR2 from the germline V gene are SGHTA and FQGNSA. The CDR3 region is CASSLLSGGAPYEQYF. The CDR3 coding sequence is TGTGCCAGCAGCTTATTGTCGGGGGGGGCTCCCTACGAGCAGTACTTC.

This clone was seen only once. J is TRBJ1-2 and V is TRBV12-5; TRBD1 aligns across 9 bases. The germline V gene encodes CDR1 LGHNT and CDR2 FRNRAP. The CDR3 has 16 residues. The J segment lost 4 bases and the V segment lost 1 base, leaving 7 bases of the junction unmatched. CDR3: CASGLEKGQGIYGYTF. DNA of the CDR3: TGTGCTAGTGGTTTGGAAAAAGGACAGGGGATCTATGGCTACACCTTC.

J is TRBJ2-5 and V is TRBV9, with 9 bases aligning to TRBD2. The CDR3 totals 16 residues. J lost 1 base, V lost 2 bases, and 6 bases had no gene match. Germline V gene sequence: CDR1 SGDLS, CDR2 YYNGEE. In DNA form, the CDR3 reads TGTGCCAGCAGCGTTTCTGGTAGCGGGGGCCAAGAGACCCAGTACTTC. Translated: CASSVSGSGGQETQYF.

The chain joins TRBV18 to TRBJ2-1; D perhaps matches TRBD1 (5 bases). Trimming left V 2 bases short and J 5 bases short, with 19 bases between. Germline lookup yields CDR1 KGHSH and CDR2 LQKENI. This CDR3 has 17 amino acids. The CDR3 DNA sequence: TGTGCCAGCTCACCAACAGGCTGGGCGCTGACCCACAATGAGCAGTTCTTC. It yields the protein CASSPTGWALTHNEQFF.

V gene TRBV5-6 combines with J gene TRBJ2-1; 9 bases are shared with TRBD2. CDR1 SGHDT and CDR2 YYEEEE come from the germline V gene. V shed 3 bases, J shed 8 bases, and the junction held 12 bases outside the gene matches. CDR3 length: 16 amino acids. In DNA form, the CDR3 reads TGTGCCAGCAGCTATGGGGCGGGGGGGCCCTTCGATGAGCAGTTCTTC. Translating gives CASSYGAGGPFDEQFF.

This CDR3 is CASSSYSSSPLHF. The CDR3 nucleotides read TGTGCCAGCAGCTCTTACAGTAGTTCACCCCTCCACTTT. This chain uses TRBV7-2 with TRBJ1-6; D is undetermined. The CDR3 totals 13 residues. The V gene's germline CDR1 is SGHTA and CDR2 FQGNSA. The V end was cut by 4 bases, the J end by 9 bases, with 10 bases between.

This clone was counted once. J is TRBJ1-6 and V is TRBV19, with TRBD1 matching over 7 bases. Trimming took 6 bases from V and 11 from J; bases not matched to a gene: 7. Looked up from germline, CDR1 is LNHDA and CDR2 is SQIVND (reference sequence). The CDR3 runs to 13 residues. CDR3 residues: CASRRDREAPLHF. Here the CDR3 DNA reads TGTGCCAGTAGGAGAGACAGGGAGGCACCCCTCCACTTT.

The chain links TRBV28 to TRBJ1-2, with a weak D call TRBD1 (6 bases). Germline V gene data show CDR1 as MDHEN and CDR2 as SYDVKM. V was clipped by 3 bases and J by 5 bases, with 16 bases between them. This CDR3 has 15 amino acids. CDR3 protein: CASSLRRKGEYGYTF. CDR3 DNA: TGTGCCAGCAGTTTGCGGCGAAAGGGGGAATATGGCTACACCTTC.

The CDR3 spells CASSFLGQGIPEAFF. CDR3 DNA sequence: TGCGCCAGCAGCTTCCTAGGACAGGGGATACCTGAAGCTTTCTTT. The chain has TRBV5-1 and TRBJ1-1; TRBD1 aligns across 9 bases. The CDR3 extends over 15 amino acids. Germline assignment: CDR1 SGHRS and CDR2 YFSETQ. V shed 2 bases and J 6 bases; nucleotides not matched to a gene: 8.

The rearrangement uses TRBV5-1 and TRBJ2-3; tentative D call: TRBD2 (5 bases). The V end lost 2 bases, the J end lost 6 bases, and 10 bases lay between the germline ends. This CDR3 comprises 13 residues. Per germline, CDR1 SGHRS and CDR2 YFSETQ. The CDR3 sequence: CASSLRRRDTQYF. In DNA form, the CDR3 reads TGCGCCAGCAGCTTAAGGAGGCGGGATACGCAGTATTTT.

The chain carries TRBV7-8 and TRBJ2-1; TRBD1 aligns across 8 bases. CDR1 and CDR2 from the germline V gene are SGHVS and FQNEAQ. The V and J ends lost 2 bases and 4 bases, in that order; junction bases with no gene match: 4. This CDR3 spans 15 amino acids. The CDR3: CASSLSGGLYNEQFF. In DNA form, the CDR3 reads TGTGCCAGCAGCTTATCAGGGGGCCTTTACAATGAGCAGTTCTTC.

The V gene is TRBV9, the J gene TRBJ2-1, with D possibly being TRBD1 (6 bases). CDR1 and CDR2 from the germline V gene are SGDLS and YYNGEE. V was cut by 2 bases and J by 0 bases, with 9 bases left in between. CDR3 length: 15 residues. The CDR3 coding sequence is TGTGCCAGCAGCGTTACAGGGAGCTCCTACAATGAGCAGTTCTTC. This translates into CASSVTGSSYNEQFF.

This rearrangement joins TRBV10-2 to TRBJ1-3; D is ambiguous. Germline V gene lookup returns CDR1 WSHSY and CDR2 SAAADI. The CDR3 extends over 14 amino acids. V was pared by 7 bases and J by 1 base, with 11 bases between. In nucleotides, the CDR3 is TGCGCCAGCACGATAGAGGGATCTGGAAACACCATATATTTT. This encodes CASTIEGSGNTIYF.

V usage is TRBV7-7 and J usage is TRBJ2-7; 9 bases are a match to TRBD1. Per the germline V gene, CDR1 is SSHAT and CDR2 is FNYEAQ (reference sequence). This CDR3 region has 13 residues. V was pared by 4 bases and J by 3 bases, with 1 base of the junction left unmatched. As DNA, the CDR3 is TGTGCCAGCAGCTCGGACAGGGGCTACGAGCAGTACTTC. This encodes CASSSDRGYEQYF.

The chain couples TRBV27 to TRBJ2-7; D is ambiguous. Germline V gene sequence: CDR1 MNHEY, CDR2 SMNVEV (reference sequence). The germline V and J ends were trimmed by 5 bases and 2 bases, with 13 bases remaining between them. This CDR3 comprises 14 residues. The chain's CDR3 is CASSPPKGAYEQYF. Written as DNA, the CDR3 is TGTGCCAGCAGTCCACCTAAAGGAGCCTACGAGCAGTACTTC.

V is TRBV4-1 and J is TRBJ1-4; 9 positions match TRBD1. The V and J ends lost 3 bases and 4 bases, in that order; junction bases with no gene match: 6. Germline V CDR1 and CDR2: MGHRA, YSYEKL. The CDR3 is 16 amino acids. The CDR3 coding sequence is TGCGCCAGCAGCCAGGGAAACAGGGGGCGTAATGAAAAACTGTTTTTT. Translating gives CASSQGNRGRNEKLFF.

The gene calls are TRBV6-1 and TRBJ2-7, with TRBD2 matching 14 bases. Germline-derived CDR1 and CDR2 are MNHNS and SASEGT. The ends lost 0 bases at V and 12 bases at J; junction bases unmatched: 4. The CDR3 totals 14 residues. The CDR3 DNA is TGTGCCAGCAGTGAAGCGACTAGCGGGGGGGAAACGTACTTC. This codes for CASSEATSGGETYF.

The gene calls are TRBV29-1 and TRBJ2-1; D may be TRBD1 (5 bases). Germline V gene sequence: CDR1 SQVTM, CDR2 ANQGSEA. Trimming stripped 6 bases from V and 3 bases from J, with 9 bases between. The CDR3 covers 12 residues. The CDR3 DNA sequence: TGCAGCGTCGAGGACAACTACAATGAGCAGTTCTTC. It encodes CSVEDNYNEQFF.